The T cell receptor (beta chain) described here comes from a study of CD8+CD57+ T cells in acquired aplastic anemia. Previously, flow cytometry had revealed CD8+CD57+ cell expansion in the patients chosen for sequencing. Template material for TCR beta VDJ and CDR3 profiling consisted of genomic DNA. Each CDR3 protein is one row after TCRdb ran MiXCR on the reads. This table holds roughly 200,000 distinct CDR3 sequences, 63% found once. There are 13 residues in the CDR3. Germline lookup yields CDR1 SQVTM and CDR2 ANQGSEA. The V gene lost 4 bases and the J gene lost 2 bases, with 9 bases spanning the gap.

This receptor was taken from a human donor with aplastic anemia. Sequencing was done on a sample of sorted CD4+, CD8+, or CD8+CD57+ T cells (not recorded which) from PBMCs. The chain combines TRBV29-1 with TRBJ1-3, with D perhaps matching TRBD1 (5 bases). The CDR3 loop reads CSVAAGPGNTIYF. DNA of the CDR3: TGCAGCGTTGCGGCAGGGCCTGGAAACACCATATATTTT.